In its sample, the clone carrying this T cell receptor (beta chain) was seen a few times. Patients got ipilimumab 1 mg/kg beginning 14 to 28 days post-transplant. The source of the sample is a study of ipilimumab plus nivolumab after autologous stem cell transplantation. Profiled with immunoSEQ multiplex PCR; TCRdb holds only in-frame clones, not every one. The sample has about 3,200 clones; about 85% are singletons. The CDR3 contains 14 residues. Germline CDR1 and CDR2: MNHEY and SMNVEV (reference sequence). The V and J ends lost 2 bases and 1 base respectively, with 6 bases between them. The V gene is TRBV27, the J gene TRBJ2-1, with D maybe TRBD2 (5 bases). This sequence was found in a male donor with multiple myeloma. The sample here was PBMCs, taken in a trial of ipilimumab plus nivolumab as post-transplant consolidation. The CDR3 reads CASSLLASYNEQFF. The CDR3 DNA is TGTGCCAGCAGTTTACTAGCTTCCTACAATGAGCAGTTCTTC.